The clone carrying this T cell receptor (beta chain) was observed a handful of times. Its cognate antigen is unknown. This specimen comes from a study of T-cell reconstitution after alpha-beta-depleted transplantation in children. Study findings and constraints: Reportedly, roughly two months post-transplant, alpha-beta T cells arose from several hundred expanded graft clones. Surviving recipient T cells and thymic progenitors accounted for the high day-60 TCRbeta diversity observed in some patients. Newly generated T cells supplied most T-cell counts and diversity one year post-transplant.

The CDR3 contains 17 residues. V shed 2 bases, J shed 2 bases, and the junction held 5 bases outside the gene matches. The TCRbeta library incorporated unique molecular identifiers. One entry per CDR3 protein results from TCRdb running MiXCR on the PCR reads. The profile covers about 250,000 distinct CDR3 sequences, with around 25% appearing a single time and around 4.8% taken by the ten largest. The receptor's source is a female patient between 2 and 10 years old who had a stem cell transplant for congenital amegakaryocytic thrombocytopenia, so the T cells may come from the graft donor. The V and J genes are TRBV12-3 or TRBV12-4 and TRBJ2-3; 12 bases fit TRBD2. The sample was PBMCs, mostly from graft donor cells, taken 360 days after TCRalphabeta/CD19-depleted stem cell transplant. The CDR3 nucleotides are TGTGCCAGCAGTTTAAGGCGACTAGCGGGAGTCACAGATACGCAGTATTTT. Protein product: CASSLRRLAGVTDTQYF.